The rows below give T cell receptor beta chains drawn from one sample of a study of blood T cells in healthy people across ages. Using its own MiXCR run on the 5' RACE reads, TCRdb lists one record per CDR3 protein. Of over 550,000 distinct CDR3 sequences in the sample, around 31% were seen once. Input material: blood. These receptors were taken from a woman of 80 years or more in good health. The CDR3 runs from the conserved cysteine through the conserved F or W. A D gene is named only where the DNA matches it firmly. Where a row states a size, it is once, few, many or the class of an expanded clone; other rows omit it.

TGTGCCAGCAGTGAACGCCTTCCGAACACTGAAGCTTTCTTT,CASSERLPNTEAFF,.,.,TRBJ1-1,TRBV2
TGTGCCAGCAGCGTGGGACAGAACTATGGCTACACCTTC,CASSVGQNYGYTF,TRBD1,many,TRBJ1-2,TRBV7-3
TGCAGTGCTAGTGAAAGTGAAAAACTGTTTTTT,CSASESEKLFF,.,.,TRBJ1-4,TRBV20-1
TGTGCCAGCAGTTCCACAGGGGGCCCAACCGGGGAGCTGTTTTTT,CASSSTGGPTGELFF,TRBD1,.,TRBJ2-2,TRBV27
TGTGCCAGCAGCTTAGTCAGGGGCAACTACGAGCAGTACTTC,CASSLVRGNYEQYF,.,.,TRBJ2-7,TRBV11-2
TGTGCCAGCAGCTCCAGGGGGTTGGGATACGAGCAGTACTTC,CASSSRGLGYEQYF,TRBD1,many,TRBJ2-7,TRBV7-9
TGCGCCAGCGAAGAGGGGGATACGCAGTATTTT,CASEEGDTQYF,.,many,TRBJ2-3,TRBV5-1
TGTGCCAGCAGCCATCCGGGACCCTACGAGCAGTACTTC,CASSHPGPYEQYF,.,many,TRBJ2-7,TRBV7-8
TGTGCCACCACTTCGGGGACAGGGTCCTACGAGCAGTACTTC,CATTSGTGSYEQYF,TRBD1,many,TRBJ2-7,TRBV10-3
TGTGCCAGCAGCGTAGGACCGGGGGAGGGAACCTACGGGCAGTACTTC,CASSVGPGEGTYGQYF,TRBD2,.,TRBJ2-7,TRBV9
TGTGCCAGCAGCTTAACGATAGCTAACACCGGGGAGCTGTTTTTT,CASSLTIANTGELFF,.,few,TRBJ2-2,TRBV7-2
TGTGCCAGCACAAATACCTGGAACACTGAAGCTTTCTTT,CASTNTWNTEAFF,.,many,TRBJ1-1,TRBV9
TGTGCCAGCAGCTTACGGAACACGCAGAGAGATACGCAGTATTTT,CASSLRNTQRDTQYF,.,many,TRBJ2-3,TRBV11-2
TGTGCCAGCAGCTTTAGCGGGATCGGCACAGATACGCAGTATTTT,CASSFSGIGTDTQYF,TRBD2,few,TRBJ2-3,TRBV11-2
TGTGCCACCAGCAGACGGTCCGACAGGGTAACCGATACGCAGTATTTT,CATSRRSDRVTDTQYF,TRBD1,.,TRBJ2-3,TRBV15
TGTGCCAGCAGACTAGCGGGGGGGCCCTCCTACGAGCAGTACTTC,CASRLAGGPSYEQYF,TRBD2,many,TRBJ2-7,TRBV6-5
TGTGCCAGCTCACCGCCGGCGGGGCGGGAGACCCAGTACTTC,CASSPPAGRETQYF,.,few,TRBJ2-5,TRBV18
TGTGCCAGCAGCCAAGATCCTGCGGGGGGCCGGAACGAGCAGTACTTC,CASSQDPAGGRNEQYF,TRBD2,many,TRBJ2-7,TRBV4-2
TGTGCCAGCAGCTTGGAATATCTTAACTATGGCTACACCTTC,CASSLEYLNYGYTF,.,many,TRBJ1-2,TRBV5-6
TGTGCCAGCAGCCTACTAGCGGGGAGGACCCAGTACTTC,CASSLLAGRTQYF,TRBD2,once,TRBJ2-5,TRBV7-2
TGTGCCAGCAGTCGATCCGCGGACTTGAGCTCCTACGAGCAGTACTTC,CASSRSADLSSYEQYF,.,many,TRBJ2-7,TRBV6-2/TRBV6-3
TGTGCCAGCAGCTTAACAAGGGAGGGCGATGAAAAACTGTTTTTT,CASSLTREGDEKLFF,.,few,TRBJ1-4,TRBV7-3
TGTGCCAGCAGTTTCGGTGGGGGCGGGGCGCCTCAAGAGACCCAGTACTTC,CASSFGGGGAPQETQYF,.,many,TRBJ2-5,TRBV27
TGTGCCAGCAGTGTCCACCGGGGACACTCAGAGACCCAGTACTTC,CASSVHRGHSETQYF,.,many,TRBJ2-5,TRBV6-1
TGTGCCAGCAGCCCGCGCAAGTATGGCTACACCTTC,CASSPRKYGYTF,.,once,TRBJ1-2,TRBV7-2
TGCAGCGTTGTCGGGCACAGCTATGGCTACACCTTC,CSVVGHSYGYTF,.,many,TRBJ1-2,TRBV29-1
TGTGCCAGCAGTGCCTTGAGGGAAGGGACCCAGTACTTC,CASSALREGTQYF,.,.,TRBJ2-5,TRBV6-2/TRBV6-3
TGTGCCAGCAGCCAAGTGCAAGGGGTGACTGAAGCTTTCTTT,CASSQVQGVTEAFF,.,few,TRBJ1-1,TRBV14
TGTGCCAGCGGAGAGGGCTCCTACAATGAGCAGTTCTTC,CASGEGSYNEQFF,.,.,TRBJ2-1,TRBV28
TGTGCCAGCAGCTGGGGCCCCCCCGCGGATGAGCAGTTCTTC,CASSWGPPADEQFF,.,many,TRBJ2-1,TRBV5-6
TGTGCCAGCAGCTTAACGAGGGACGGGGGCACCACTGAAGCTTTCTTT,CASSLTRDGGTTEAFF,.,few,TRBJ1-1,TRBV7-3
TGCAGTGTCGCTAGCGGGAGGGCCAACGACGAGCAGTACTTC,CSVASGRANDEQYF,TRBD2,.,TRBJ2-7,TRBV20-1
TGTGCCAGCAGCTTAGCGCTACTAGCGGGGGGAGGTGAGCAGTACTTC,CASSLALLAGGGEQYF,TRBD2,.,TRBJ2-7,TRBV11-1
TGCGCCAGCAGCTTCTCAGGGGGGAGTAACTATGGCTACACCTTC,CASSFSGGSNYGYTF,TRBD1,many,TRBJ1-2,TRBV5-1
TGTGCCAGCTCGCGGCTTCCAACTAATGAAAACCTGTTTTTT,CASSRLPTNENLFF,.,.,TRBJ1-4,TRBV6-1
TGCAGTGCTAGAGATCCATGGACTAGCGGGGAGACCCAGTACTTC,CSARDPWTSGETQYF,TRBD2,many,TRBJ2-5,TRBV20-1
TGTGCCAGCAGCTTACACGGGGGGGCCAGCACAGATACGCAGTATTTT,CASSLHGGASTDTQYF,TRBD2,once,TRBJ2-3,TRBV7-2
TGTGCCAGCAGCCGGGACAGGTACTCCTACGAGCAGTACTTC,CASSRDRYSYEQYF,TRBD1,.,TRBJ2-7,TRBV3-1
TGTGCCAGCAGTGAACCTCGCAGGGTATCACGGCTGTTCTTC,CASSEPRRVSRLFF,.,many,TRBJ2-1,TRBV6-1
TGTGCTAGTGGTTTGGTAATGGGCTCTGGGGCCAACGTCCTTACTTTC,CASGLVMGSGANVLTF,.,.,TRBJ2-6,TRBV12-5
TGTGCCAGCAGCTTAGAGACGGTAGAGACCCAGTACTTC,CASSLETVETQYF,.,many,TRBJ2-5,TRBV11-3
TGTGCCAGCTCACCCCCCCAGGGAGGCTACAATGAGCAGTTCTTC,CASSPPQGGYNEQFF,.,many,TRBJ2-1,TRBV18
TGCAGTGCCAGGAGTCCAGGATCAAACACTGAAGCTTTCTTT,CSARSPGSNTEAFF,.,many,TRBJ1-1,TRBV20-1
TGCAGTGCTAGAGAGGGCGGACTGAACACTGAAGCTTTCTTT,CSAREGGLNTEAFF,.,many,TRBJ1-1,TRBV20-1
TGTGCCAGCAGTGAAAATTTTAGGACAGTCGAGCAGTACTTC,CASSENFRTVEQYF,.,many,TRBJ2-7,TRBV6-1
TGCGCCAGCAGCCAAGTGATGGAACAGGGCTCCTATAATTCACCCCTCCACTTT,CASSQVMEQGSYNSPLHF,.,many,TRBJ1-6,TRBV4-3
TGTGCCAGCAGCCTCAGGACAGACGAAAAACTGTTTTTT,CASSLRTDEKLFF,.,many,TRBJ1-4,TRBV27
TGTGCCAGCAGCACCGATGCTGGAAACACCATATATTTT,CASSTDAGNTIYF,.,.,TRBJ1-3,TRBV7-9
TGTGCCAGCAGCCAAGGGGCGGGGGGTCGATATGATACGCAGTATTTT,CASSQGAGGRYDTQYF,TRBD2,.,TRBJ2-3,TRBV3-1
TGTGCCAGCAGCCAAGCAAGGACTAGCGGGAATGAGCAGTTCTTC,CASSQARTSGNEQFF,TRBD2,many,TRBJ2-1,TRBV4-2
TGTGCCAGCAGCTTGGGGGAGGGCGAAAAACTGTTTTTT,CASSLGEGEKLFF,.,.,TRBJ1-4,TRBV7-6
TGTGCCAGCAGCCTCCAGACTAGCGGATACACAGATACGCAGTATTTT,CASSLQTSGYTDTQYF,TRBD2,many,TRBJ2-3,TRBV13
TGTGCCAGCAGTTTAAGGGACGGACGCTCTGGAAACACCATATATTTT,CASSLRDGRSGNTIYF,.,.,TRBJ1-3,TRBV12-3/TRBV12-4